The entry that follows covers one T cell receptor (beta chain) sequence. As yet, its antigen is unknown. The PCR employed 60 Vbeta primers together with 13 Jbeta primers. Assay: immunoSEQ multiplex PCR; the TCRdb copy retains only in-frame clones and omits some. The sample lists over 130,000 clones; around three quarters were seen once. The CDR3 totals 17 residues. Unmatched junction bases numbered 9, after V lost 5 bases and J lost 4 bases. CDR1 and CDR2 (germline): SGHAT, FQNNGV. This record comes from a study of cytomegalovirus exposure and HLA in healthy donors. Study findings and constraints: 164 TCR beta chains were listed as cytomegalovirus-associated. Based on reports, TCR beta sequences accurately predicted HLA-A and HLA-B alleles for most subjects. Previous analysis showed most TCR beta V segments were productive about 90% or about 30% of the time. In a later analysis, HLA-C alleles had the fewest associated TCRs, DRB1 alleles the most.

The TCR originated in a middle-aged woman in good health and CMV-seropositive. Input material: PBMCs. The rearrangement links TRBV11-2 to TRBJ2-4; TRBD2 aligns across 12 bases. The CDR3 reads CASSPVRTSGMKNIQYF. CDR3 coding DNA: TGTGCCAGCAGCCCCGTAAGGACTAGCGGGATGAAAAACATTCAGTACTTC.